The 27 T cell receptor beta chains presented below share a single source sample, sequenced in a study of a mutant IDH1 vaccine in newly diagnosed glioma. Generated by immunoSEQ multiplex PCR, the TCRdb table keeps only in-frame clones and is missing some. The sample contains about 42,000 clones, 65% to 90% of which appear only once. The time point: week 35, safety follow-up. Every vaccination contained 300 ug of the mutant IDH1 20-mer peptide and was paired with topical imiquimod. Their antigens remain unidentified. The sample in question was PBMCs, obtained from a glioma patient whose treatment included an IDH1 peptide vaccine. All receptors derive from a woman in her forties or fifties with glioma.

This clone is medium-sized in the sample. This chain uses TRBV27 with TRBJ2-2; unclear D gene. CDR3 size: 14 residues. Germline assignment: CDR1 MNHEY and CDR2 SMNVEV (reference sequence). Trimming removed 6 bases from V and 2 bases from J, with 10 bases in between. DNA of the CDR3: TGTGCCAGCAGCTTGTTTTCAAACACCGGGGAGCTGTTTTTT. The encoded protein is CASSLFSNTGELFF.

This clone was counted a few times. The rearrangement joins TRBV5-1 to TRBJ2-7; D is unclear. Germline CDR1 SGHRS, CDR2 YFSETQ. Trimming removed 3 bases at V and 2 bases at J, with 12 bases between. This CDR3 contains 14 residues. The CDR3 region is CASSYGHGAYEQYF. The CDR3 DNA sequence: TGCGCCAGCAGCTATGGGCACGGTGCCTACGAGCAGTACTTC.

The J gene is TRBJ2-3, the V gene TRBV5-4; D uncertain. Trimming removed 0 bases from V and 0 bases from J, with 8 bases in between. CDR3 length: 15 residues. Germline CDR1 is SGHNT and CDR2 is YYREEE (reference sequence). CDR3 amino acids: CASSLARDSTDTQYF. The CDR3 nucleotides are TGTGCCAGCAGCTTGGCTAGAGATAGCACAGATACGCAGTATTTT. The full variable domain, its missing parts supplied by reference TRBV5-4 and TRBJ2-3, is ETGVTQSPTHLIKTRGQQVTLRCSSQSGHNTVSWYQQALGQGPQFIFQYYREEENGRGNFPPRFSGLQFPNYSSELNVNALELDDSALYLCASSLARDSTDTQYFGPGTRLTVL.

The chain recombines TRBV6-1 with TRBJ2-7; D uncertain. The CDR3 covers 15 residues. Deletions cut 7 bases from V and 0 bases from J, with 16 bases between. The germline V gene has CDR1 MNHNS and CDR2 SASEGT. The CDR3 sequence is CASNSRTAFSYEQYF. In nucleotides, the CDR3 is TGTGCCAGCAATTCACGGACGGCCTTCTCCTACGAGCAGTACTTC.

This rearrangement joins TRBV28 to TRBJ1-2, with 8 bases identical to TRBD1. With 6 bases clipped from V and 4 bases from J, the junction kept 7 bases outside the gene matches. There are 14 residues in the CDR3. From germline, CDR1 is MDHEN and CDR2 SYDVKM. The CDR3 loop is CASSGQGLGYGYTF. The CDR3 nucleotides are TGTGCCAGCAGCGGACAGGGTCTAGGCTATGGCTACACCTTC.

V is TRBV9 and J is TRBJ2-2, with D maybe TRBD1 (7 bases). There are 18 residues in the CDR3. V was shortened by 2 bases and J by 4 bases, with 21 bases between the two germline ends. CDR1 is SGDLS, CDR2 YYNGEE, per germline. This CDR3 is CASSVHQEGAFVTGELFF. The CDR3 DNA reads TGTGCCAGCAGCGTTCATCAGGAGGGGGCGTTTGTCACCGGGGAGCTGTTTTTT.

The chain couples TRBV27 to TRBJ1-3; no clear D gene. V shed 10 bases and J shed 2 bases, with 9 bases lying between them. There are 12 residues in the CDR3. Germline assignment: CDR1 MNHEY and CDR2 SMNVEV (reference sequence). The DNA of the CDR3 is TGTGCCACCGCTGGACCTGGAAACACCATATATTTT. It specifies CATAGPGNTIYF.

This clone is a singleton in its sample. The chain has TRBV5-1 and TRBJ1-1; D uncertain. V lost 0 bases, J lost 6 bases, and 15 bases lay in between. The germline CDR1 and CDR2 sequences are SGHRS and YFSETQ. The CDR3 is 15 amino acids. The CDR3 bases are TGCGCCAGCAGCTTGGGCGGAGCCTCGATCCCTGAAGCTTTCTTT. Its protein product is CASSLGGASIPEAFF.

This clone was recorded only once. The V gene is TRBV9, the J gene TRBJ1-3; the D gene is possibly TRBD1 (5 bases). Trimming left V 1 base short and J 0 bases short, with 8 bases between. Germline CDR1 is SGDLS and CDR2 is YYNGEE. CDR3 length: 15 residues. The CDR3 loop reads CASSVWDSSGNTIYF. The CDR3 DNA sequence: TGTGCCAGCAGCGTATGGGACTCCTCTGGAAACACCATATATTTT.

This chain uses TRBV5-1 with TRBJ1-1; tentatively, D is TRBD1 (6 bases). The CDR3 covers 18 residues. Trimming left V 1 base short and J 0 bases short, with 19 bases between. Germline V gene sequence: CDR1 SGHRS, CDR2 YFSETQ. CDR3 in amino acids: CASSLPQTGQRVNTEAFF. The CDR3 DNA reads TGCGCCAGCAGCTTGCCGCAGACAGGCCAGAGAGTGAACACTGAAGCTTTCTTT.

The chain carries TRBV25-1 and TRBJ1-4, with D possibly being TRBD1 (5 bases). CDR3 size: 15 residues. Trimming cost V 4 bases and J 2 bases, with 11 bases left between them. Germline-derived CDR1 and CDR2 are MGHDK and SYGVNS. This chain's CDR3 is CASSVLGATNEKLFF. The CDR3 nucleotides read TGTGCCAGCAGTGTCCTCGGGGCGACTAATGAAAAACTGTTTTTT.

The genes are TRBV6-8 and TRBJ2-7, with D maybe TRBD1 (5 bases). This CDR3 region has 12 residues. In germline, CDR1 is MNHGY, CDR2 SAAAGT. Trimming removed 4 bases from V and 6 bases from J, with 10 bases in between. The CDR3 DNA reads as TGTGCCAGCAGTTTCAGGGTAGGCGAGCAGTACTTC. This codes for CASSFRVGEQYF.

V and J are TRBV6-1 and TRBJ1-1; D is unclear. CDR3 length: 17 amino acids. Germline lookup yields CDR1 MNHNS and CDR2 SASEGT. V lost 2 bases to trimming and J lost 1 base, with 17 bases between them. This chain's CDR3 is CASSEHQTLLANTEAFF. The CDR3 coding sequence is TGTGCCAGCAGTGAACACCAAACCCTTTTGGCGAACACTGAAGCTTTCTTT.

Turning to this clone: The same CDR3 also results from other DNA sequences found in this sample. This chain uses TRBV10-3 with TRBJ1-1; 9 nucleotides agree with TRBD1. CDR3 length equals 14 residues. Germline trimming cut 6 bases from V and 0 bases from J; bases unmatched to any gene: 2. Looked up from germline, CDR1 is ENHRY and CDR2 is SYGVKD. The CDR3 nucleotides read TGTGCCATCAGCGGACAGGGGCTGAACACTGAAGCTTTCTTT. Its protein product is CAISGQGLNTEAFF.

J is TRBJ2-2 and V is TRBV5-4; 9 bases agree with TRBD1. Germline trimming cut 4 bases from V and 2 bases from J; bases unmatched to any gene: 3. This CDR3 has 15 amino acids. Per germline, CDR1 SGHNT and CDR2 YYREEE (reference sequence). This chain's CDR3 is CASSEDRGNTGELFF. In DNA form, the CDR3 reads TGTGCCAGCAGCGAGGACAGGGGAAACACCGGGGAGCTGTTTTTT.

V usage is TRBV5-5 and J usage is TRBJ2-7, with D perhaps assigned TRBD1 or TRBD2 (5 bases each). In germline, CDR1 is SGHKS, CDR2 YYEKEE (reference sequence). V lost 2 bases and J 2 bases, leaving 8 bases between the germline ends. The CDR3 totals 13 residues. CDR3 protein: CASSFVGAYEQYF. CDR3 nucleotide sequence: TGTGCCAGCAGCTTCGTGGGGGCCTACGAGCAGTACTTC.

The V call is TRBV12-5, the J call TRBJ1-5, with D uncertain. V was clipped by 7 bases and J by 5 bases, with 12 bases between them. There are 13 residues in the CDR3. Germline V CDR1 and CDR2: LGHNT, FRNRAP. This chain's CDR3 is CASATDGYQPQHF. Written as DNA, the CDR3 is TGTGCTAGTGCTACCGACGGTTATCAGCCCCAGCATTTT.

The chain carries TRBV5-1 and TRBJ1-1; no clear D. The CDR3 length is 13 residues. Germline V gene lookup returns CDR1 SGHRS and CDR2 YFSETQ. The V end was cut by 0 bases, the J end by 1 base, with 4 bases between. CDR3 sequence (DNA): TGCGCCAGCAGCTTGGACACGAACACTGAAGCTTTCTTT. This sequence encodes CASSLDTNTEAFF.

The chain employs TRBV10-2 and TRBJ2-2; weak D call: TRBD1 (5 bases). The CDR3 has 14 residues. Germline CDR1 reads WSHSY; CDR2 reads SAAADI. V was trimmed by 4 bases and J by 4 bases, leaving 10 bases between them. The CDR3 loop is CASSGPGPTGELFF. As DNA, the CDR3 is TGCGCCAGCAGTGGGCCAGGGCCCACCGGGGAGCTGTTTTTT.

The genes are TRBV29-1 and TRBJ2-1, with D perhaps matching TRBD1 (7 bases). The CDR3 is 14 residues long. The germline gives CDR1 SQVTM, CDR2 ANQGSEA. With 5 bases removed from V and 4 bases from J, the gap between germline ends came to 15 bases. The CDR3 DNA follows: TGCAGCGTTCTCGGAGGGGACAGTTACAATGAGCAGTTCTTC. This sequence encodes CSVLGGDSYNEQFF.

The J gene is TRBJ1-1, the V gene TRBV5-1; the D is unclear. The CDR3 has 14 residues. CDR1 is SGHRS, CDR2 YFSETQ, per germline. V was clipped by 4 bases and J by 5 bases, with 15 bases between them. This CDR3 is CASSQQSTVTEAFF. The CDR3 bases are TGCGCCAGCAGCCAACAATCCACGGTGACTGAAGCTTTCTTT.

The CDR3 loop is CSAANEKLFF. Written as DNA, the CDR3 is TGCAGCGCTGCTAATGAAAAACTGTTTTTT. V is TRBV29-1 and J is TRBJ1-4; no reliable D call. Germline V lookup: CDR1 SQVTM, CDR2 ANQGSEA. V was cut by 7 bases and J by 3 bases, with 3 bases left in between. The CDR3 spans 10 residues.

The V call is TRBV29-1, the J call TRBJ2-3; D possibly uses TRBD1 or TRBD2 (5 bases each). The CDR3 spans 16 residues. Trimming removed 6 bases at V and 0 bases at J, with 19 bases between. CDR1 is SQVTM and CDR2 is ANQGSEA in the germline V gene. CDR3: CSVVRDGHLSTDTQYF. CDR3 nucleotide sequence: TGCAGCGTCGTCAGGGACGGTCACCTCAGCACAGATACGCAGTATTTT.

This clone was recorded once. This CDR3 is CASSTGTELLGYTF. The CDR3, as DNA: TGTGCCAGCAGCACCGGGACGGAGCTTCTTGGCTACACCTTC. The rearrangement uses TRBV7-8 and TRBJ1-2, with TRBD1 as a possible D gene (5 bases). The CDR3 contains 14 residues. The V and J ends lost 5 bases and 7 bases respectively, with 17 bases between them. Germline CDR1 reads SGHVS; CDR2 reads FQNEAQ. Looking up the rest from reference TRBV7-8 and TRBJ1-2 gives the full variable domain: GAGVSQSPRYKVAKRGQDVALRCDPISGHVSLFWYQQALGQGPEFLTYFQNEAQLDKSGLPSDRFFAERPEGSVSTLKIQRTQQEDSAVYLCASSTGTELLGYTFGSGTRLTVV.

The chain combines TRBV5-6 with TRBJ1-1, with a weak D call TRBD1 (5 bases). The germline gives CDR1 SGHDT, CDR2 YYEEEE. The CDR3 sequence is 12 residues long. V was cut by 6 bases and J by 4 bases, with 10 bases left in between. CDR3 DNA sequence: TGTGCCAGCACCAACGGGGGCACTGAAGCTTTCTTT. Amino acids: CASTNGGTEAFF.

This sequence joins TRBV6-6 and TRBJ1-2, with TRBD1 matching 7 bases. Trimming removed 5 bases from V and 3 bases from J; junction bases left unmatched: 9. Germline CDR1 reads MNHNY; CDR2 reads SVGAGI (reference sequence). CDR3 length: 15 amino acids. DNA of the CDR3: TGTGCCAGCAGTGACGAAGGGGGCCCTGACTATGGCTACACCTTC. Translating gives CASSDEGGPDYGYTF.

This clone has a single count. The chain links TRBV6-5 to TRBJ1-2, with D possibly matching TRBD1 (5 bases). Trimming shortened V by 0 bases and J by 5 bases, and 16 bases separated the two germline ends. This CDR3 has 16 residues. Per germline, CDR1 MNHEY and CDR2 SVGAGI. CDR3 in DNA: TGTGCCAGCAGTTACTCTCTCATAAGGGGAGCTTATGGCTACACCTTC. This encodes CASSYSLIRGAYGYTF.